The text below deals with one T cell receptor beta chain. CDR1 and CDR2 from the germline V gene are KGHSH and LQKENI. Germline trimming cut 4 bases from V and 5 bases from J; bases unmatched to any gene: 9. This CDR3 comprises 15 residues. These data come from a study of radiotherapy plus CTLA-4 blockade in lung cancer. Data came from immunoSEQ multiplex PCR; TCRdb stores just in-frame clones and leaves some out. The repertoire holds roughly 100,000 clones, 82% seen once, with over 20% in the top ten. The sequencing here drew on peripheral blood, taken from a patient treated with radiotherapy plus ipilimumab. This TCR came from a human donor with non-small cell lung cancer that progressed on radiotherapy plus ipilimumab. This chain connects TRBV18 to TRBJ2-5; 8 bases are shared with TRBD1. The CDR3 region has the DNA TGTGCCAGCTCACAAAGGACAGGGTTTGGGGAGACCCAGTACTTC. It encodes CASSQRTGFGETQYF. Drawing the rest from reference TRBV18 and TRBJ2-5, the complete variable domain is NAGVMQNPRHLVRRRGQEARLRCSPMKGHSHVYWYRQLPEEGLKFMVYLQKENIIDESGMPKERFSAEFPKEGPSILRIQQVVRGDSAAYFCASSQRTGFGETQYFGPGTRLLVL.